This T cell receptor (beta chain) emerged from a study of read filtering for tumor transcriptome and immune sequencing. In this sample, this clonotype turned up once. Possible read error: a much larger clone is one base away. The V and J ends lost 7 bases and 0 bases respectively, with 12 bases between them. This CDR3 region has 14 residues. Germline V gives CDR1 SNHLY, CDR2 FYNNEI. The library was built from 400 ng RNA with molecular barcoded adaptors for alpha/delta and beta/gamma chains. TCRdb re-called the reads with MiXCR, one entry per CDR3 protein. The table records roughly 35,000 distinct CDR3 sequences, roughly 13% of them present only once.

Sequenced sample: a population of CD138-negative cells sorted from bone marrow. The chain couples TRBV2 to TRBJ2-5; weak D call: TRBD2 (5 bases). This receptor was taken from a donor aged 40 or over with multiple myeloma. Here the CDR3 DNA reads TGTGCCAGCATAGGAGGCCCGTACCAAGAGACCCAGTACTTC. Translation gives CASIGGPYQETQYF.